Shown below are 31 T cell receptor beta chains from a single sample sequenced in a study of identical twins. TCRdb independently ran MiXCR on the 5' RACE reads; one entry per CDR3 protein. The sample shows around 300,000 distinct CDR3 sequences, under 9.5% of them seen only once. The same data also contributed to another study, on yellow fever vaccine responses in identical twins.

Sequencing was performed on memory (CD45RO+) T cells sorted from blood. The receptors originated from a woman aged 18-29 years in good health.

This rearrangement joins TRBV4-1 to TRBJ2-1; D not resolved. Germline V CDR1 and CDR2: MGHRA, YSYEKL. The CDR3 length is 15 residues. Trimming took 1 base from V and 0 from J, leaving 7 bases between them. The DNA for the CDR3 is TGCGCCAGCAGCCAAGGTCCGGGCTCCTACAATGAGCAGTTCTTC. It is translated as CASSQGPGSYNEQFF.

The chain combines TRBV6-1 with TRBJ2-1; no firm D call. CDR3 length equals 13 residues. V lost 2 bases to trimming and J lost 7 bases, with 9 bases between them. Germline CDR1 is MNHNS and CDR2 is SASEGT. Written as DNA, the CDR3 is TGTGCCAGCAGTGAATGGGAACCAAATGAGCAGTTCTTC. Residues: CASSEWEPNEQFF.

This clonotype has only a few counts. CDR3 DNA sequence: TGTGCCACCTTAGGTACAGGGGGCGATCAGCCCCAGCATTTT. Translation gives CATLGTGGDQPQHF. The V call is TRBV10-3, the J call TRBJ1-5; 9 bases agree with TRBD1. With 10 bases clipped from V and 5 bases from J, the junction kept 9 bases outside the gene matches. The germline CDR1 and CDR2 sequences are ENHRY and SYGVKD. There are 14 residues in the CDR3.

CDR3 region: CASSLAGASTDTQYF. The CDR3 DNA reads as TGCGCCAGCAGCTTGGCGGGGGCCAGCACAGATACGCAGTATTTT. The chain links TRBV5-1 to TRBJ2-3; D may be TRBD1 or TRBD2 (6 bases each). CDR3 length: 15 residues. The V gene lost 0 bases and the J gene lost 0 bases, with 8 bases spanning the gap. Germline values: CDR1 SGHRS, CDR2 YFSETQ.

Ten or more counts support this clonotype. The rearrangement uses TRBV29-1 and TRBJ1-2, with D maybe TRBD1 (6 bases). V was shortened by 6 bases and J by 4 bases, with 15 bases between the two germline ends. CDR3 length equals 13 residues. Germline CDR1 reads SQVTM; CDR2 reads ANQGSEA. The CDR3 nucleotides read TGCAGCGTCCCCGGAGGGGGGGTCTATGGCTACACCTTC. Its protein product is CSVPGGGVYGYTF.

There are a few counts of this clonotype. The chain employs TRBV27 and TRBJ2-3; 11 nucleotides match TRBD2. CDR1 MNHEY and CDR2 SMNVEV come from the germline V gene (reference sequence). V lost 5 bases, J lost 5 bases, and 9 bases stayed unmatched. This CDR3 contains 16 residues. CDR3 nucleotides: TGTGCCAGCAGTGCCCCACGGGGGACTAGCGGAGATACGCAGTATTTT. It yields the protein CASSAPRGTSGDTQYF.

This clonotype was seen at least ten times. This rearrangement joins TRBV11-2 to TRBJ1-4, with TRBD1 as a possible D gene (5 bases). Germline loops: CDR1 SGHAT, CDR2 FQNNGV. This CDR3 contains 16 residues. Trimming removed 1 base from V and 4 bases from J, with 13 bases in between. The CDR3, as DNA: TGTGCCAGCAGCTTAGTTTCCCTCGGGGGTAATGAAAAACTGTTTTTT. Translated: CASSLVSLGGNEKLFF.

The rearrangement links TRBV12-3 or TRBV12-4 to TRBJ2-7; D possibly matches TRBD1 or TRBD2 (7 bases each). V lost 7 bases, J lost 3 bases, and 19 bases lay in between. This CDR3 is built from 15 residues. In DNA, the CDR3 is TGTGCCAGCAATCAGGCAGGGGGGGGCCTCTACGAGCAGTACTTC. Protein: CASNQAGGGLYEQYF.

The chain joins TRBV7-9 to TRBJ2-7; D uncertain. Germline V CDR1 and CDR2: SEHNR, FQNEAQ (reference sequence). V was pared by 1 base and J by 0 bases, with 7 bases between. The CDR3 runs to 14 residues. Written as DNA, the CDR3 is TGTGCCAGCAGCTTAGAGGCGGCCTCCTACGAGCAGTACTTC. Protein sequence: CASSLEAASYEQYF.

The genes are TRBV4-1 and TRBJ1-1, with D unresolved. The CDR3 has 14 amino acids. Germline CDR1 reads MGHRA; CDR2 reads YSYEKL. The V gene lost 6 bases and the J gene lost 2 bases, with 13 bases spanning the gap. For the CDR3, the DNA is TGCGCCAGCAGAGGCCCCCTCCGAAACACTGAAGCTTTCTTT. Translating it yields CASRGPLRNTEAFF.

There are many counts of this clonotype. The chain has TRBV16 and TRBJ2-7, with D tentatively TRBD1 (6 bases). This CDR3 has 16 amino acids. Trimming removed 4 bases at V and 4 bases at J, with 20 bases between. The germline V gene encodes CDR1 KGHSY and CDR2 FQNENV. Written as DNA, the CDR3 is TGTGCCAGCAGCCCCTCTCTCAGGGGATCGTGGTACGAGCAGTACTTC. This translates into CASSPSLRGSWYEQYF.

This clonotype occurred many times. The chain uses TRBV5-1 and TRBJ2-4, with D unresolved. Germline CDR1 reads SGHRS; CDR2 reads YFSETQ. This CDR3 is built from 15 residues. Between the trimmed V and J ends, which lost 4 bases and 1 base, there was a span of 12 bases. Here the CDR3 reads CASSPDSRAKNIQYF. The CDR3 region has the DNA TGCGCCAGCAGCCCTGACTCAAGGGCCAAAAACATTCAGTACTTC.

This clonotype was observed a few times. The CDR3 loop reads CSAGTATEAFF. In DNA, the CDR3 is TGCAGTGCTGGTACAGCCACTGAAGCTTTCTTT. The J gene is TRBJ1-1, the V gene TRBV20-1; D unclear. There are 11 residues in the CDR3. With 5 bases removed from V and 4 bases from J, the gap between germline ends came to 8 bases. Germline CDR1 reads DFQATT; CDR2 reads SNEGSKA (reference sequence).

The CDR3, as DNA: TGTGCCAGCAGCCAACCCCCCGGGAGCTGGGGCACAGATACGCAGTATTTT. Its protein product is CASSQPPGSWGTDTQYF. This sequence joins TRBV3-1 and TRBJ2-3; D is perhaps TRBD2 (6 bases). The CDR3 has 17 residues. From germline, CDR1 is LGHDT and CDR2 YNNKEL (reference sequence). Trimming cost V 2 bases and J 1 base, with 16 bases left between them.

This clonotype has a count of ten or more. The chain recombines TRBV4-1 with TRBJ1-2; D is perhaps TRBD1 (6 bases). V was pared by 0 bases and J by 2 bases, with 10 bases between. This CDR3 spans 15 amino acids. Germline CDR1 reads MGHRA; CDR2 reads YSYEKL. CDR3 sequence reads: CASSQEAGVNYGYTF. DNA of the CDR3: TGCGCCAGCAGCCAAGAGGCAGGGGTAAACTATGGCTACACCTTC.

DNA of the CDR3: TGCGCCAGCAGCTCCCCGGCGGGCACAGATACGCAGTATTTT. This translates into CASSSPAGTDTQYF. The chain links TRBV5-1 to TRBJ2-3; no reliable D call. The germline V gene encodes CDR1 SGHRS and CDR2 YFSETQ. Deletions cut 3 bases from V and 1 base from J, with 9 bases between. This CDR3 is 14 amino acids long. Combining the CDR3 with reference TRBV5-1 and TRBJ2-3 gives the whole variable domain KAGVTQTPRYLIKTRGQQVTLSCSPISGHRSVSWYQQTPGQGLQFLFEYFSETQRNKGNFPGRFSGRQFSNSRSEMNVSTLELGDSALYLCASSSPAGTDTQYFGPGTRLTVL.

This clonotype was detected many times. The chain couples TRBV28 to TRBJ2-7, with a weak D call TRBD2 (6 bases). The CDR3 runs 13 residues. The germline V gene encodes CDR1 MDHEN and CDR2 SYDVKM. CDR3 sequence reads: CASSYPGWTGLIV. The CDR3 coding sequence is TGTGCCAGCAGTTACCCGGGATGGACGGGACTGATTGTC.

The gene calls are TRBV5-1 and TRBJ2-7; TRBD2 matches 9 bases. After removal of 0 bases from V and 6 bases from J, the junction contained 7 bases not matched to a gene. The germline V gene encodes CDR1 SGHRS and CDR2 YFSETQ. The CDR3 extends over 15 amino acids. CDR3 in amino acids: CASSLAPSGASEQYF. The CDR3 DNA reads TGCGCCAGCAGCTTGGCCCCTAGCGGGGCCTCCGAGCAGTACTTC.

This clonotype was recorded a few times. CDR3 sequence (DNA): TGCAGTGCTTATAGCGGGGGATCGGGGAACGAGCAGTACGTC. Translating it yields CSAYSGGSGNEQYV. The chain employs TRBV20-1 and TRBJ2-7; TRBD2 aligns across 9 bases. Germline V CDR1 and CDR2: DFQATT, SNEGSKA (reference sequence). The CDR3 spans 14 residues. V was pared by 5 bases and J by 5 bases, with 10 bases of the junction left unmatched.

This clonotype was detected ten times or more. V usage is TRBV20-1 and J usage is TRBJ2-2; TRBD2 matches at 8 bases. The V and J ends lost 6 bases and 4 bases, in that order; junction bases with no gene match: 7. The CDR3 totals 14 residues. Germline lookup yields CDR1 DFQATT and CDR2 SNEGSKA (reference sequence). The CDR3 region has the DNA TGCAGTGCCCCAAAAGCGGGGGTCACCGGGGAGCTGTTTTTT. It encodes CSAPKAGVTGELFF.

The chain has TRBV5-1 and TRBJ2-3; 8 bases are a match to TRBD2. The V and J ends lost 0 bases and 2 bases, in that order; junction bases with no gene match: 5. Germline CDR1 is SGHRS and CDR2 is YFSETQ. This CDR3 is 16 amino acids long. The CDR3 DNA reads as TGCGCCAGCAGCTTGGGTACTAGCGGAGCCACAGATACGCAGTATTTT. Translation gives CASSLGTSGATDTQYF.

J is TRBJ2-3 and V is TRBV6-1; 8 nucleotides align to TRBD1. Germline values: CDR1 MNHNS, CDR2 SASEGT. There are 13 residues in the CDR3. V shed 9 bases, J shed 3 bases, and the junction held 5 bases outside the gene matches. CDR3 nucleotides: TGTGCCAGTGACAGGGGAGGAACAGATACGCAGTATTTT. Its translation: CASDRGGTDTQYF.

This clonotype was seen repeatedly, ten times or more. This chain connects TRBV12-3 or TRBV12-4 to TRBJ1-5; no reliable D call. CDR3 length equals 13 residues. The V end was cut by 6 bases, the J end by 7 bases, with 13 bases between. The CDR3 loop reads CASSLPAGQPQHF. CDR3 DNA: TGTGCCAGCAGCCTTCCGGCTGGGCAGCCCCAGCATTTT.

The chain links TRBV19 to TRBJ2-7; 9 bases fit TRBD2. The CDR3 is 16 residues long. Germline CDR1 reads LNHDA; CDR2 reads SQIVND (reference sequence). J gave up 1 base and V 5 bases, and 9 bases lay outside the gene matches. The CDR3 coding sequence is TGTGCCAGTAGTCAACTAGCGGGCCTCCTATCCTACGAGCAGTACTTC. Protein: CASSQLAGLLSYEQYF.

This clonotype showed up many times. The J gene is TRBJ1-1, the V gene TRBV2; tentatively, D is TRBD1 (5 bases). CDR3 length: 14 residues. Germline V lookup: CDR1 SNHLY, CDR2 FYNNEI. V shed 5 bases and J shed 4 bases, with 14 bases lying between them. The CDR3 region is CASSTGTLGTEAFF. The CDR3 coding sequence is TGTGCCAGCAGTACCGGGACCCTGGGCACTGAAGCTTTCTTT.

This clonotype was seen repeatedly, ten times or more. The V gene is TRBV28, the J gene TRBJ1-1; TRBD1 matches at 7 bases. This CDR3 comprises 14 residues. Trimming took 5 bases from V and 1 from J; bases not matched to a gene: 4. The germline V gene encodes CDR1 MDHEN and CDR2 SYDVKM. Written as DNA, the CDR3 is TGTGCCAGCAGTCATCGGACAGGGAACACTGAAGCTTTCTTT. It yields the protein CASSHRTGNTEAFF.

This clonotype was seen a few times. The chain uses TRBV19 and TRBJ2-1, with 10 positions matching TRBD2. J gave up 7 bases and V 6 bases, and 9 bases lay outside the gene matches. The CDR3 consists of 15 residues. Germline V lookup: CDR1 LNHDA, CDR2 SQIVND (reference sequence). The CDR3 sequence is CASRKTAGGKNEQFF. DNA of the CDR3: TGTGCCAGTAGGAAAACAGCGGGAGGGAAAAATGAGCAGTTCTTC.

This clonotype has just a few counts. The chain links TRBV7-2 to TRBJ1-6; no clear D gene. The ends were cut back, 5 bases at V and 8 bases at J, with 16 bases in the middle. Germline V lookup: CDR1 SGHTA, CDR2 FQGNSA. The CDR3 is 15 amino acids. The CDR3 region has the DNA TGTGCCAGCAGCCGCCAATCCCGTGGCGATTCACCCCTCCACTTT. Amino acids: CASSRQSRGDSPLHF.

This sequence joins TRBV20-1 and TRBJ2-6; the match to TRBD2 covers 7 bases. V dropped 1 base and J dropped 3; count of bases not matched to a gene: 3. CDR3 length equals 15 residues. Germline CDR1 reads DFQATT; CDR2 reads SNEGSKA (reference sequence). The CDR3 reads CSARGEGFGANVLTF. The CDR3 DNA is TGCAGTGCTAGAGGGGAGGGGTTTGGGGCCAACGTCCTGACTTTC.

This clonotype showed up many times. The rearrangement joins TRBV3-1 to TRBJ2-1, with 9 positions matching TRBD2. Germline CDR1 and CDR2: LGHDT and YNNKEL (reference sequence). Trimming removed 1 base from V and 0 bases from J; junction bases left unmatched: 1. The CDR3 loop spans 16 amino acids. CDR3 protein: CASSQGLADSYNEQFF. The DNA of the CDR3 is TGTGCCAGCAGCCAAGGACTAGCGGACTCCTACAATGAGCAGTTCTTC.

There are a few counts of this clonotype. This chain links TRBV7-9 with TRBJ2-1; 8 bases map to TRBD2. The CDR3 has 17 residues. Germline V gene lookup returns CDR1 SEHNR and CDR2 FQNEAQ (reference sequence). Trimming took 5 bases from V and 4 from J; bases not matched to a gene: 13. The CDR3 DNA follows: TGTGCCAGCAGCCCCGACCCCCGGGAGGGCCCATACAATGAGCAGTTCTTC. Translating gives CASSPDPREGPYNEQFF.